A single sample gave rise to the 10 T cell receptor beta chains below, sequenced in a study of T cells after posttransplantation cyclophosphamide. TCRdb keeps only in-frame clones here, not all; method: immunoSEQ multiplex PCR. The specimen has about 33,000 clones, none found just once. The sample consisted of PBMCs. The receptors come from a girl between 10 and 17 years old in good health, CMV-negative, and a related stem cell transplant donor.

This clone was detected many times. The V and J genes are TRBV11-3 and TRBJ2-1; the D is unclear. The CDR3 is 15 amino acids. With 5 bases removed from V and 5 bases from J, the gap between germline ends came to 16 bases. The germline V gene encodes CDR1 SGHNT and CDR2 YENEEA. The CDR3 bases are TGTGCCAGCAGCAACCCTTCTACCCTTCACAATGAGCAGTTCTTC. It specifies CASSNPSTLHNEQFF.

This clone has more than one count but fewer than ten. The chain uses TRBV5-1 and TRBJ2-5, with TRBD2 matching 10 bases. The DNA end lines up better with TRBJ2-7; the J call may be wrong. Germline CDR1 reads SGHRS; CDR2 reads YFSETQ. This CDR3 has 14 residues. The CDR3 protein is CASSLERGGSEQYF. The DNA for the CDR3 is TGCGCCAGCAGCTTGGAGCGGGGGGGAAGCGAGCAGTACTTC.

This clone was counted ten times or more. The V gene is TRBV10-3, the J gene TRBJ1-1; tentatively, D is TRBD1 (6 bases). The CDR3 has 14 amino acids. Germline loops: CDR1 ENHRY, CDR2 SYGVKD. The V end was cut by 5 bases, the J end by 2 bases, with 12 bases between. The CDR3 DNA follows: TGTGCCATCAGTACAGGGAGAGATAACACTGAAGCTTTCTTT. Protein: CAISTGRDNTEAFF.

This clone was observed at least ten times. The J gene is TRBJ1-1, the V gene TRBV11-1; D is possibly TRBD1 (6 bases). This CDR3 has 15 amino acids. The germline V and J ends were trimmed by 5 bases and 0 bases, with 13 bases remaining between them. Germline V gene lookup returns CDR1 SGHAT and CDR2 FQDESV (reference sequence). The CDR3 coding sequence is TGTGCCAGCAGCCCTAGGACAGCTATGAACACTGAAGCTTTCTTT. Residues: CASSPRTAMNTEAFF. Together with reference TRBV11-1 and TRBJ1-1, the CDR3 gives the full variable domain: EAEVAQSPRYKITEKSQAVAFWCDPISGHATLYWYRQILGQGPELLVQFQDESVVDDSQLPKDRFSAERLKGVDSTLKIQPAELGDSAMYLCASSPRTAMNTEAFFGQGTRLTVV.

This clone was detected a few times. This chain connects TRBV27 to TRBJ2-7; possible D gene TRBD2, 5 bases. The germline gives CDR1 MNHEY, CDR2 SMNVEV (reference sequence). The V end was cut by 3 bases, the J end by 0 bases, with 30 bases between. The length of the CDR3 is 21 residues. DNA for the CDR3: TGTGCCAGCAGTTTCGGACTCCTATCTTCGGCTAAAGGACTGCGCTCCTACGAGCAGTACTTC. It codes for CASSFGLLSSAKGLRSYEQYF.

The rearrangement joins TRBV18 to TRBJ1-5; 9 nucleotides line up with TRBD1. Germline V gene sequence: CDR1 KGHSH, CDR2 LQKENI. The CDR3 consists of 17 residues. V lost 3 bases, J lost 2 bases, and 8 bases stayed unmatched. The CDR3 is CASSPDGQGFGNQPQHF. The CDR3 DNA reads as TGTGCCAGCTCACCGGACGGACAGGGGTTCGGCAATCAGCCCCAGCATTTT.

This clone was seen many times. J is TRBJ2-7 and V is TRBV28, with 7 bases matching TRBD2. In germline, CDR1 is MDHEN, CDR2 SYDVKM. With V trimmed by 3 bases and J by 2 bases, 10 bases remained unmatched. The CDR3 sequence is 16 residues long. CDR3 amino acids: CASSFDGLAVTYEQYF. The DNA of the CDR3 is TGTGCCAGCAGTTTTGACGGCCTAGCGGTAACCTACGAGCAGTACTTC.

This clone was recorded at least ten times. This chain uses TRBV4-2 with TRBJ2-1; TRBD2 aligns across 9 bases. The CDR3 is 17 amino acids. Per germline, CDR1 LGHNA and CDR2 YNFKEQ. Trimming at V came to 1 base and at J to 3 bases, leaving 7 bases not matched to a gene. As DNA, the CDR3 is TGTGCCAGCAGCCAAGTCCCGCTAGCGGGGAACTACAATGAGCAGTTCTTC. Protein: CASSQVPLAGNYNEQFF.

This clone was seen ten or more times. The rearrangement links TRBV30 to TRBJ1-2; 8 bases align to TRBD1. Trimming at V came to 5 bases and at J to 7 bases, leaving 6 bases not matched to a gene. This CDR3 comprises 12 residues. Germline CDR1 is GTSNPN and CDR2 is SVGIG (reference sequence). The CDR3 coding sequence is TGTGCCTGGGATTACAGGGGGGGTGGCTACACCTTC. This gives the protein CAWDYRGGGYTF.

This clone occurred many times. The chain couples TRBV7-8 to TRBJ2-7; D call uncertain. CDR3 length: 11 amino acids. CDR1 is SGHVS and CDR2 is FQNEAQ in the germline V gene. V gave up 7 bases and J gave up 3 bases, with 7 bases separating them. CDR3 region: CASMRYYEQYF. CDR3 nucleotide sequence: TGTGCCAGCATGCGATACTACGAGCAGTACTTC.